The 29 T cell receptor beta chains reported below all come from one sample, sequenced in a study of shared clonotypes between healthy human individuals. This table comes from immunoSEQ multiplex PCR, and its TCRdb copy is limited to in-frame clones, with some not included. The sample lists approximately 1.4 million clones; 95% to 99% were seen once. Sequenced sample: naive CD4+ T cells sorted from blood. The subset: CD45RA+ positively selected. The receptors were sampled from a man between 25 and 39 years old in good health.

The chain carries TRBV5-6 and TRBJ2-5, with 11 bases identical to TRBD2. CDR3 length equals 18 residues. Germline CDR1 is SGHDT and CDR2 is YYEEEE. V was clipped by 4 bases and J by 3 bases; unmatched bases: 14. CDR3 loop: CASSPWAVAGGREETQYF. The CDR3 nucleotides read TGTGCCAGCAGCCCCTGGGCGGTAGCGGGAGGGAGGGAAGAGACCCAGTACTTC.

V gene TRBV6-6 combines with J gene TRBJ2-1; D call uncertain. Germline V gene sequence: CDR1 MNHNY, CDR2 SVGAGI (reference sequence). Trimming stripped 2 bases from V and 10 bases from J, with 9 bases between. CDR3 size: 12 residues. In DNA form, the CDR3 reads TGTGCCAGCAGTTACAAAGAGCAAGAGCAGTTCTTC. This codes for CASSYKEQEQFF.

A few counts support this clone. The genes are TRBV19 and TRBJ2-3, with D possibly TRBD2 on 5 matching bases. Germline CDR1 reads LNHDA; CDR2 reads SQIVND (reference sequence). Trimming left V 7 bases short and J 2 bases short, with 13 bases between. The CDR3 spans 14 residues. This CDR3 is CASTMGRVTDTQYF. The CDR3 coding sequence is TGTGCCAGTACCATGGGGAGAGTCACAGATACGCAGTATTTT.

CDR3 protein: CASSLGGNPGLAGSGELFF. The CDR3 DNA is TGTGCCAGCAGCTTGGGAGGGAATCCGGGACTAGCGGGGTCCGGGGAGCTGTTTTTT. The V and J genes are TRBV5-4 and TRBJ2-2, with 13 bases lining up with TRBD2. The CDR3 runs 19 residues. Looked up from germline, CDR1 is SGHNT and CDR2 is YYREEE (reference sequence). Unmatched junction bases numbered 11, after V lost 0 bases and J lost 6 bases.

Comments on this clone: This sample includes further DNA sequences coding for the same CDR3. The chain uses TRBV19 and TRBJ1-5; 7 positions match TRBD1. The length of the CDR3 is 15 residues. Germline lookup yields CDR1 LNHDA and CDR2 SQIVND (reference sequence). The junction had 4 bases not matched to a gene; V was cut back by 3 bases and J by 2 bases. The CDR3 here is CASSILQGGNQPQHF. DNA for the CDR3: TGTGCCAGTAGTATTCTCCAGGGGGGCAATCAGCCCCAGCATTTT.

This rearrangement joins TRBV28 to TRBJ1-4; 7 bases match TRBD1. Germline V gene lookup returns CDR1 MDHEN and CDR2 SYDVKM. V lost 5 bases to trimming and J lost 5 bases; unmatched junction nucleotides: 8. The CDR3 consists of 15 residues. Here the CDR3 DNA reads TGTGCCAGCAGTCTACAGGGGACCACAAATGAAAAACTGTTTTTT. The encoded protein is CASSLQGTTNEKLFF. The whole variable domain, remainder taken from reference TRBV28 and TRBJ1-4, is DVKVTQSSRYLVKRTGEKVFLECVQDMDHENMFWYRQDPGLGLRLIYFSYDVKMKEKGDIPEGYSVSREKKERFSLILESASTNQTSMYLCASSLQGTTNEKLFFGSGTQLSVL.

V and J are TRBV11-1 and TRBJ2-5; possibly TRBD1 or TRBD2 for D (5 bases each). Germline V CDR1 and CDR2: SGHAT, FQDESV (reference sequence). Trimming cost V 2 bases and J 7 bases, with 11 bases left between them. The CDR3 loop spans 13 amino acids. In nucleotides, the CDR3 is TGTGCCAGCAGCTTAAGGGGACCCGGGACCCAGTACTTC. Its protein product is CASSLRGPGTQYF.

The chain employs TRBV4-1 and TRBJ2-3; a weak D match, TRBD2 (6 bases). Trimming removed 0 bases from V and 8 bases from J, with 30 bases in between. The CDR3 is 20 amino acids. Germline V lookup: CDR1 MGHRA, CDR2 YSYEKL. The CDR3 DNA reads TGCGCCAGCAGCCAAGAACCCCCCCTGGGTTCGGAGGGAGGCTGGCTTACGCAGTATTTT. This encodes CASSQEPPLGSEGGWLTQYF.

The V and J genes are TRBV10-3 and TRBJ2-2, with TRBD1 as a possible D gene (5 bases). The germline CDR1 and CDR2 sequences are ENHRY and SYGVKD. V gave up 3 bases and J gave up 5 bases, with 10 bases separating them. The CDR3 is 14 amino acids. This CDR3 is CAISDSRDTGELFF. For the CDR3, the DNA is TGTGCCATCAGTGACTCCAGGGATACCGGGGAGCTGTTTTTT.

The genes are TRBV29-1 and TRBJ2-5, with a possible D match to TRBD2 (5 bases). CDR1 is SQVTM and CDR2 is ANQGSEA in the germline V gene. The CDR3 consists of 12 residues. The ends were cut back, 5 bases at V and 1 base at J, with 8 bases in the middle. The CDR3 sequence: CSVKRGQETQYF. In DNA, the CDR3 is TGCAGCGTTAAACGGGGCCAAGAGACCCAGTACTTC.

This chain connects TRBV15 to TRBJ2-1; perhaps TRBD2 as D (6 bases). The length of the CDR3 is 13 residues. Germline CDR1 LNHNV, CDR2 YYDKDF (reference sequence). The V gene lost 9 bases and the J gene lost 6 bases, with 15 bases spanning the gap. CDR3 residues: CATVGTRFNEQFF. The CDR3, as DNA: TGTGCCACTGTCGGGACTCGATTCAATGAGCAGTTCTTC.

This chain connects TRBV25-1 to TRBJ2-3; no clear D gene. Germline CDR1 is MGHDK and CDR2 is SYGVNS. CDR3 length: 13 amino acids. V gave up 7 bases and J gave up 3 bases, with 11 bases separating them. The CDR3 nucleotides read TGTGCCAGCAAACGACCTGGAACAGATACGCAGTATTTT. It specifies CASKRPGTDTQYF.

The chain joins TRBV6-6 to TRBJ1-2; D ambiguous. This CDR3 has 13 residues. Germline V gene sequence: CDR1 MNHNY, CDR2 SVGAGI (reference sequence). Trimming left V 7 bases short and J 7 bases short, with 16 bases between. The CDR3 DNA reads TGTGCCAGCAAATACGGCCCGGGTGGTGGCTACACCTTC. Its translation is CASKYGPGGGYTF.

The V call is TRBV20-1, the J call TRBJ1-2; D is uncertain. The CDR3 loop spans 11 amino acids. V was shortened by 2 bases and J by 8 bases, with 9 bases between the two germline ends. Per germline, CDR1 DFQATT and CDR2 SNEGSKA (reference sequence). CDR3 coding DNA: TGCAGTGCTAGACTTACGGGCGGCTACACCTTC. It yields the protein CSARLTGGYTF.

V gene TRBV9 combines with J gene TRBJ1-2; 10 positions agree with TRBD1. Germline V gives CDR1 SGDLS, CDR2 YYNGEE. This CDR3 is built from 20 residues. V shed 2 bases and J 6 bases; nucleotides not matched to a gene: 22. The CDR3 here is CASSVQPDRGRGGWSDGYTF. The CDR3 DNA reads TGTGCCAGCAGCGTTCAACCCGACAGGGGGCGGGGTGGCTGGAGTGATGGCTACACCTTC.

The chain recombines TRBV6-1 with TRBJ1-5; D ambiguous. CDR3 length equals 16 residues. V shed 0 bases and J shed 8 bases, with 17 bases lying between them. Germline lookup yields CDR1 MNHNS and CDR2 SASEGT. DNA for the CDR3: TGTGCCAGCAGTGAAGCTCCTAGGGCCCCGGGCGAGCCCCAGCATTTT. Translated, it gives CASSEAPRAPGEPQHF.

The rearrangement joins TRBV11-2 to TRBJ2-1; 14 bases align to TRBD2. This CDR3 is 15 amino acids long. CDR1 and CDR2 from the germline V gene are SGHAT and FQNNGV. V gave up 5 bases and J gave up 7 bases; unmatched junction bases: 4. CDR3 DNA: TGTGCCAGCAGCACCTGGACTAGCGGGAGGAATGAGCAGTTCTTC. Translation: CASSTWTSGRNEQFF.

The chain combines TRBV5-1 with TRBJ2-3, with D uncertain. From germline, CDR1 is SGHRS and CDR2 YFSETQ. The V gene lost 0 bases and the J gene lost 1 base, with 12 bases spanning the gap. The CDR3 is 16 residues long. The CDR3 DNA follows: TGCGCCAGCAGCTTGGTAGGCAACTCGGGCACAGATACGCAGTATTTT. This encodes CASSLVGNSGTDTQYF.

This chain uses TRBV30 with TRBJ2-5; 14 bases map to TRBD2. The CDR3 contains 17 residues. After removal of 1 base from V and 5 bases from J, the junction contained 9 bases not matched to a gene. Looked up from germline, CDR1 is GTSNPN and CDR2 is SVGIG (reference sequence). CDR3 loop: CAWSGRLAGGPGETQYF. CDR3 in DNA: TGTGCCTGGAGTGGGAGACTAGCGGGAGGGCCTGGGGAGACCCAGTACTTC.

Details on this clone: The identical CDR3 is also encoded by other nucleotide sequences in the sample. This chain joins TRBV28 and TRBJ1-5; a weak D match, TRBD1 (6 bases). Germline-derived CDR1 and CDR2 are MDHEN and SYDVKM. V lost 5 bases, J lost 4 bases, and 12 bases lay in between. The CDR3 consists of 14 residues. For the CDR3, the DNA is TGTGCCAGCAGTCCGGGACAAGGGAATCAGCCCCAGCATTTT. It yields the protein CASSPGQGNQPQHF.

J is TRBJ1-2 and V is TRBV28; no clear D. This CDR3 comprises 12 residues. Germline values: CDR1 MDHEN, CDR2 SYDVKM. Between the trimmed V and J ends, which lost 7 bases and 4 bases, there was a span of 10 bases. The DNA of the CDR3 is TGTGCCAGCACCTTACCCCCCTATGGCTACACCTTC. This encodes CASTLPPYGYTF.

The chain combines TRBV27 with TRBJ2-7, with D perhaps TRBD1 (5 bases). The CDR3 loop spans 13 amino acids. With 4 bases removed from V and 9 bases from J, the gap between germline ends came to 16 bases. From germline, CDR1 is MNHEY and CDR2 SMNVEV (reference sequence). CDR3 coding DNA: TGTGCCAGCAGTTACAGGTTGCCTTTTGGGCAGTACTTC. It codes for CASSYRLPFGQYF.

This clone was observed a single time. V usage is TRBV11-2 and J usage is TRBJ2-3, with 10 nucleotides matching TRBD1. Germline assignment: CDR1 SGHAT and CDR2 FQNNGV. This CDR3 has 16 amino acids. V shed 5 bases and J 1 base; nucleotides not matched to a gene: 6. The CDR3 reads CASSRWDRGGTDTQYF. CDR3 DNA sequence: TGTGCCAGCAGCCGCTGGGACAGGGGTGGCACAGATACGCAGTATTTT.

CDR3 coding DNA: TGTGCCTGGAGTATGAGGGGGGACCAGCCCCAGCATTTT. Amino acids: CAWSMRGDQPQHF. The chain is built from TRBV30 and TRBJ1-5; possibly TRBD1 for D (6 bases). The CDR3 has 13 residues. Between the trimmed V and J ends, which lost 2 bases and 7 bases, there was a span of 12 bases. CDR1 is GTSNPN and CDR2 is SVGIG in the germline V gene (reference sequence).

This chain joins TRBV27 and TRBJ1-1, with a tentative D call TRBD1 (6 bases). There are 14 residues in the CDR3. CDR1 is MNHEY, CDR2 SMNVEV, per germline (reference sequence). Trimming removed 4 bases from V and 7 bases from J, with 16 bases in between. The CDR3 coding sequence is TGTGCCAGCAGTTCGGGGGGCAAGGGGCATGAAGCTTTCTTT. Its protein is CASSSGGKGHEAFF.

The chain has TRBV10-1 and TRBJ2-1, with D possibly being TRBD1 or TRBD2 (5 bases each). This CDR3 contains 14 residues. CDR1 and CDR2 (germline): WNHNN, SYGVQD (reference sequence). V lost 8 bases, J lost 0 bases, and 11 bases lay in between. The CDR3 protein is CASGVGGSYNEQFF. DNA of the CDR3: TGCGCCAGCGGAGTTGGGGGCTCCTACAATGAGCAGTTCTTC.

The chain couples TRBV2 to TRBJ1-5; 12 nucleotides align to TRBD1. Unmatched junction bases numbered 7, after V lost 2 bases and J lost 2 bases. The CDR3 loop spans 18 amino acids. CDR1 and CDR2 (germline): SNHLY, FYNNEI. CDR3 bases: TGTGCCAGCAGTGAAAGGGACAGGGGGCTCGGTGGCAATCAGCCCCAGCATTTT. Residues: CASSERDRGLGGNQPQHF.

This clone was seen just once. The J gene is TRBJ2-3, the V gene TRBV25-1, with 8 nucleotides matching TRBD1. J lost 6 bases, V lost 6 bases, and 8 bases had no gene match. Germline values: CDR1 MGHDK, CDR2 SYGVNS. CDR3 size: 14 residues. The CDR3 spells CASSGTGPSDTQYF. CDR3 DNA: TGTGCCAGCAGCGGGACAGGACCATCGGATACGCAGTATTTT. Looking up the rest from reference TRBV25-1 and TRBJ2-3 gives the full variable domain: EADIYQTPRYLVIGTGKKITLECSQTMGHDKMYWYQQDPGMELHLIHYSYGVNSTEKGDLSSESTVSRIRTEHFPLTLESARPSHTSQYLCASSGTGPSDTQYFGPGTRLTVL.

Comment on this clone: Distinct nucleotide sequences in the sample also encode this CDR3. The chain links TRBV9 to TRBJ2-2, with 7 bases lining up with TRBD1. V gave up 2 bases and J gave up 2 bases; unmatched junction bases: 3. Germline V gives CDR1 SGDLS, CDR2 YYNGEE. The CDR3 is made up of 15 amino acids. The CDR3 nucleotides read TGTGCCAGCAGCGTCGGGACAGCTAACACCGGGGAGCTGTTTTTT. As protein: CASSVGTANTGELFF.